This TCR beta chain was profiled in a study of T cell responses to AZD1222 COVID-19 vaccine. The study's findings and limits: The sample set comprised mostly white British donors with more females, and clonal diversity was possibly underestimated. Only a handful of AZD1222 recipients, six or seven in all, had baseline seropositivity.

Concerning this clone: Antigen specificity is unknown. At one end the junction does not follow the germline gene, possibly because of a read error.

The assay was immunoSEQ multiplex PCR, and TCRdb's table has in-frame clones only and misses some. The table records some 60,000 clones, about 88% of them present only once. In germline, CDR1 is MNHEY, CDR2 SVGAGI. CDR3 length: 12 amino acids. This material consisted of peripheral blood, taken 28 days after the second AZD1222 dose. The clonotype originates from an adult who received the AZD1222 COVID-19 vaccine. The rearrangement joins TRBV6-5 to TRBJ2-2; no firm D call. CDR3 nucleotide sequence: TGTGCCAGCAGTGACTCCCCTCGGGAGCTGTTTTTT. It specifies CASSDSPRELFF.